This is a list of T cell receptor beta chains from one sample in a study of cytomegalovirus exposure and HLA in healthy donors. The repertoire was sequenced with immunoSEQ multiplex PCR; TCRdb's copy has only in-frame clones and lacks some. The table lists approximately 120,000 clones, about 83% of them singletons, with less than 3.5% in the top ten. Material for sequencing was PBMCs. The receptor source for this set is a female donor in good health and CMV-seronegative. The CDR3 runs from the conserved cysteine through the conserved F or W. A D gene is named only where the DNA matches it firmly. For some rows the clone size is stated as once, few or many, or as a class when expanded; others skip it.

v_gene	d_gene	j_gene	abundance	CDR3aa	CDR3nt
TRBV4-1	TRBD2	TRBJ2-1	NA	CASSPGGGPPTSGDLLGNEQFF	TGCGCCAGCAGCCCCGGGGGGGGCCCTCCTACTAGCGGGGACCTCCTTGGTAATGAGCAGTTCTTC
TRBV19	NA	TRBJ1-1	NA	CASSPALPEAFF	TGTGCCAGTAGCCCCGCGTTACCTGAAGCTTTCTTT
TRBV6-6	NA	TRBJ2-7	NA	CASSQIHEQYF	TGTGCCAGCAGTCAAATCCACGAGCAGTACTTC
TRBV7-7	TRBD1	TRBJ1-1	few	CASSLDRGTEAFF	TGTGCTAGCAGCTTAGACAGGGGGACTGAAGCTTTCTTT
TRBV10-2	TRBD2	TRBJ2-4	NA	CASTVLGTSGGAGIQYF	TGCGCCAGCACGGTTCTGGGGACTAGCGGGGGGGCTGGCATTCAGTACTTC
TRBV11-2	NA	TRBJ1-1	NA	CASSLQEGLGEAFF	TGTGCCAGCAGCCTGCAGGAGGGTTTAGGTGAAGCTTTCTTT
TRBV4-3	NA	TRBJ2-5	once	CASSQGHREETQYF	TGCGCCAGCAGCCAAGGGCACAGGGAAGAGACCCAGTACTTC
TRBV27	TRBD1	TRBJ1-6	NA	CASSLSSGQGSYNSPLHF	TGTGCCAGCAGTTTATCGTCGGGACAGGGGTCCTATAATTCACCCCTCCACTTT
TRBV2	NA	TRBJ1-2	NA	CASSEVGAGANYGYTF	TGTGCCAGCAGTGAAGTCGGGGCAGGGGCGAACTATGGCTACACCTTC
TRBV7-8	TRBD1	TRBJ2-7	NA	CASSPRGQGYEQYF	TGTGCCAGCAGCCCCAGGGGACAGGGTTACGAGCAGTACTTC
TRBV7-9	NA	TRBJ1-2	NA	CASSPKQSEGYTF	TGTGCCAGCAGCCCGAAGCAGTCGGAGGGCTACACCTTC
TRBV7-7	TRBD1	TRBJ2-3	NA	CASSLEGLRRTGGSTAQYF	TGTGCTAGCAGCTTAGAGGGGTTGAGGAGGACAGGGGGCTCGACGGCGCAGTATTTT
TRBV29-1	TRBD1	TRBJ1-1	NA	CTGGQGARGTEAFF	TGCACCGGGGGACAGGGGGCTAGGGGCACTGAAGCTTTCTTT
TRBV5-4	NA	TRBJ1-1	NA	CASSPILRSTQDHTEAFF	TGTGCCAGCAGCCCTATTTTGCGCTCGACACAGGACCACACTGAAGCTTTCTTT
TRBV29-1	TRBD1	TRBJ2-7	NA	CSVGTQTGEVQYF	TGCAGCGTTGGCACCCAGACAGGGGAAGTGCAGTACTTC
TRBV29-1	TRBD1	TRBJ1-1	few	CSAGTGFPEAFF	TGCAGCGCTGGGACAGGGTTCCCTGAAGCTTTCTTT
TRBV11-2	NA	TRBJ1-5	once	CASSLERGQPQHF	TGTGCCAGCAGCTTAGAACGGGGGCAGCCCCAGCATTTT
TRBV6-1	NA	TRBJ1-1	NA	CASSGSGEAFF	TGTGCCAGCAGTGGGTCCGGTGAAGCTTTCTTT
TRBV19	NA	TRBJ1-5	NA	CASSSGASNQPQHF	TGTGCCAGTAGTAGTGGGGCTAGCAATCAGCCCCAGCATTTT
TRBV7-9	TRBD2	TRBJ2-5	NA	CSSSAPTSGGYQETQYF	TGTTCCAGCAGCGCCCCCACTAGCGGGGGGTACCAAGAGACCCAGTACTTC
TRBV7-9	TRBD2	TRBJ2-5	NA	CASRLGTSGSQETQYF	TGTGCCAGCCGCTTAGGAACTAGCGGGTCCCAAGAGACCCAGTACTTC
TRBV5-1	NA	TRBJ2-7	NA	CASSLGTLKDEQYF	TGCGCCAGCAGCTTAGGGACACTTAAGGACGAGCAGTACTTC
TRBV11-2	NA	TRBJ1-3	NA	CASSHTQVPDSGNTIYF	TGTGCCAGCAGTCACACCCAGGTTCCTGACTCTGGAAACACCATATATTTT
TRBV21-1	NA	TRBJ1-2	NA	CASSTQSPTGSLYGYTF	TGTGCCAGCAGCACTCAATCGCCAACAGGGTCCCTGTATGGCTACACCTTC
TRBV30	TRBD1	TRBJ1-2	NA	CAWSPGGNYGYTF	TGTGCCTGGAGTCCAGGGGGGAACTATGGCTACACCTTC